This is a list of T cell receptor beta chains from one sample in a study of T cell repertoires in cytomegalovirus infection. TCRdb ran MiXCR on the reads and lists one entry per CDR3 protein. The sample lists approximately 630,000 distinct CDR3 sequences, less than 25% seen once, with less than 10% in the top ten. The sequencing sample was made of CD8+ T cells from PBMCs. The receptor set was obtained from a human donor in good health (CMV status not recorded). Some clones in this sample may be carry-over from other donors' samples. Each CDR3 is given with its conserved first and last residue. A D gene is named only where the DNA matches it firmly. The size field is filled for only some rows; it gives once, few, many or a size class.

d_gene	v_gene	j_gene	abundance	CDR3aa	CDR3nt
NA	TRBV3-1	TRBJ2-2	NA	CASSQEWGGVTGELFF	TGTGCCAGCAGCCAAGAGTGGGGGGGCGTAACCGGGGAGCTGTTTTTT
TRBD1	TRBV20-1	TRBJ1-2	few	CSARAGDGTGTQEPLNYGYTF	TGCAGTGCTAGAGCCGGGGACGGGACAGGGACCCAGGAGCCCTTGAACTATGGCTACACCTTC
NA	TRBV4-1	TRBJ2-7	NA	CASSQDPGSTGQYF	TGCGCCAGCAGCCAAGATCCTGGCTCCACGGGGCAGTACTTC
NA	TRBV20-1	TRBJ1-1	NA	CRALPGMNTEAFF	TGCAGGGCCCTTCCGGGTATGAACACTGAAGCTTTCTTT
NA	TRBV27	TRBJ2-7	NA	CASRGQKDYEQYF	TGTGCCAGCAGGGGACAAAAGGACTACGAGCAGTACTTC
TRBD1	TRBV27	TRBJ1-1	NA	CASSPYDRDTEAFF	TGTGCCAGCAGTCCCTACGACAGGGACACTGAAGCTTTCTTT
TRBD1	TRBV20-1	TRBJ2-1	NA	CSWGQGVEQFF	TGCAGTTGGGGACAGGGGGTTGAGCAGTTCTTC
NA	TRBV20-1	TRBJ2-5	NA	CSARALGTLQETQYF	TGCAGTGCTAGAGCCCTTGGGACATTGCAAGAGACCCAGTACTTC
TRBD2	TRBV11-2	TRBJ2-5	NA	CASSFPPGAASGGPAPGTQYF	TGTGCCAGCAGCTTCCCCCCGGGGGCGGCTAGCGGGGGCCCAGCACCGGGGACCCAGTACTTC
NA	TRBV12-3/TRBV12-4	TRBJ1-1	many	CASSFGGAEAFF	TGTGCCAGCAGTTTCGGGGGCGCTGAAGCTTTCTTT
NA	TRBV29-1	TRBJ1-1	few	CSATDYTEAFF	TGCAGCGCTACGGATTACACTGAAGCTTTCTTT
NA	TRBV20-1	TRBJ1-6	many	CSARETTGRRNSPLHF	TGCAGTGCTAGAGAGACCACAGGGCGGAGAAATTCACCCCTCCACTTT
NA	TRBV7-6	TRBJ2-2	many	CASSPASRTGELFF	TGTGCCAGCAGCCCTGCGAGTCGCACCGGGGAGCTGTTTTTT
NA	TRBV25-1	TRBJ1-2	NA	CASSVQGAYTF	TGTGCCAGCAGTGTTCAGGGAGCATACACCTTC
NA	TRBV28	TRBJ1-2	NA	CASSLSVDGYGYTF	TGTGCCAGCAGTTTGAGCGTGGACGGGTATGGCTACACCTTC
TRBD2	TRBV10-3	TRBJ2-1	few	CAISGTSGGSYNEQFF	TGTGCCATCAGTGGGACTAGCGGGGGCTCCTACAATGAGCAGTTCTTC
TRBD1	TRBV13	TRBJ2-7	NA	CASSPSGTERDEQYF	TGTGCCAGCAGCCCATCCGGGACAGAAAGGGACGAGCAGTACTTC
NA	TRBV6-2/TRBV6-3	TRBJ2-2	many	CASSYGDSALFF	TGTGCCAGCAGTTACGGGGACTCCGCGCTGTTTTTT
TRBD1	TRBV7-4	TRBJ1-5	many	CASSLDGTGKSNQPQHF	TGTGCCAGCAGCTTAGACGGGACAGGGAAGAGCAATCAGCCCCAGCATTTT
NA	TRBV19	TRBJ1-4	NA	CASSMPHSLEIHEKLFF	TGTGCCAGTAGTATGCCCCATTCGTTGGAGATCCATGAAAAACTGTTTTTT
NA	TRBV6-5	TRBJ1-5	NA	CASSLLGEGQPQHF	TGTGCCAGCAGCCTTTTGGGGGAAGGGCAGCCCCAGCATTTT
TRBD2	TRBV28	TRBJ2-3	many	CASSSLGSGESTDTQYF	TGTGCCAGCAGTTCCCTGGGTAGCGGGGAAAGCACAGATACGCAGTATTTT
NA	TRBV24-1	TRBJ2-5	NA	CATCQGKKSAGETQYF	TGTGCCACCTGCCAGGGGAAAAAGTCGGCGGGGGAGACCCAGTACTTC
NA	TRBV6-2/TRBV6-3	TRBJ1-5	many	CASSYGGSGQPQHF	TGTGCCAGCAGTTATGGGGGCTCCGGTCAGCCCCAGCATTTT
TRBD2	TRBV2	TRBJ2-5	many	CASSDSGREETQYF	TGTGCCAGCAGTGACAGCGGGAGAGAAGAGACCCAGTACTTC
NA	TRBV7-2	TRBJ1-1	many	CASSFTTSNTEAFF	TGTGCCAGCAGCTTTACGACTTCGAACACTGAAGCTTTCTTT
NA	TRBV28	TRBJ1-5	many	CASSLTGNSNQPQHF	TGTGCCAGCAGTTTAACAGGGAATAGCAATCAGCCCCAGCATTTT
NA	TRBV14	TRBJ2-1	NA	CASSQRQPSYNEQFF	TGTGCCAGCAGCCAAAGACAGCCCTCCTACAATGAGCAGTTCTTC
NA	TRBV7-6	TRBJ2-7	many	CASSLGQNAYEQYF	TGTGCCAGCAGCTTAGGACAGAATGCCTACGAGCAGTACTTC
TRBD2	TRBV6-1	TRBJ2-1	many	CASSIRTSGANNEQFF	TGTGCCAGCAGTATAAGGACTAGCGGGGCAAACAATGAGCAGTTCTTC
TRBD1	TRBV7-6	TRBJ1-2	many	CASSPRGAASSGYTF	TGTGCCAGCAGCCCCAGGGGGGCCGCGTCTAGTGGCTACACCTTC
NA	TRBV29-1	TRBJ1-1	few	CSVESDRIEAFF	TGCAGCGTTGAAAGTGACAGAATTGAAGCTTTCTTT
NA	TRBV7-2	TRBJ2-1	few	CASSWGQTNEQFF	TGTGCCAGCAGCTGGGGACAAACCAATGAGCAGTTCTTC
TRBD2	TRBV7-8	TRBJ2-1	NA	CASSLEGLAGGPKYNEQFF	TGTGCCAGCAGCTTAGAGGGACTAGCGGGGGGGCCGAAGTACAATGAGCAGTTCTTC
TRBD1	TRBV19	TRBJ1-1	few	CASSPPGQEAFF	TGTGCCAGTAGTCCACCAGGACAGGAGGCTTTCTTT
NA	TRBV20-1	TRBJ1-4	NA	CSARDFGNREKLFF	TGCAGTGCTAGAGATTTTGGGAACCGTGAAAAACTGTTTTTT
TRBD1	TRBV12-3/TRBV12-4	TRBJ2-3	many	CASSPPGQGTDTQYF	TGTGCCAGCAGTCCGCCGGGACAGGGCACAGATACGCAGTATTTT
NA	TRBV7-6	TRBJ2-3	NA	CASSLSLGSTDTQYF	TGTGCCAGCAGCTTAAGTCTTGGCTCCACAGATACGCAGTATTTT
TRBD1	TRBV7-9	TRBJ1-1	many	CASSGDRAEAFF	TGTGCCAGCAGCGGGGACAGGGCTGAAGCTTTCTTT
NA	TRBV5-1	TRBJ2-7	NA	CASSPGVGSYEQYF	TGCGCCAGCAGCCCCGGGGTGGGCTCCTACGAGCAGTACTTC
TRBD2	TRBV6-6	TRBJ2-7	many	CASSYPPEAGGVYEQYF	TGTGCCAGCAGTTACCCCCCTGAAGCGGGGGGGGTTTACGAGCAGTACTTC
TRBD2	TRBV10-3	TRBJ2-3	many	CAIKPASGGRDTQYF	TGTGCCATCAAACCGGCTAGCGGGGGCAGGGATACGCAGTATTTT
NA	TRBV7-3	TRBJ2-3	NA	CASAHGTDTQYF	TGTGCCAGCGCACATGGCACAGATACGCAGTATTTT
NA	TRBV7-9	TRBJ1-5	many	CASSLAGFNQPQHF	TGTGCCAGCAGCTTGGCGGGTTTCAATCAGCCCCAGCATTTT
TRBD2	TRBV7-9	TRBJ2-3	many	CASSAPGLGADTQYF	TGTGCCAGCAGTGCTCCGGGACTAGGGGCAGATACGCAGTATTTT
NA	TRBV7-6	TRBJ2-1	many	CASSSGLRQLNEQFF	TGTGCCAGCAGCTCGGGATTACGCCAACTCAATGAGCAGTTCTTC
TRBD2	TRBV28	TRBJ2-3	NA	CASSPPQRGTDTQYF	TGTGCCAGCAGTCCCCCCCAGCGGGGAACAGATACGCAGTATTTT
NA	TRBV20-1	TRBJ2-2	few	CSAHDPTGELFF	TGCAGTGCTCATGACCCTACCGGGGAGCTGTTTTTT
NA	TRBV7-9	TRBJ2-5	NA	CASSFPTRKETQYF	TGTGCCAGCAGCTTCCCGACTAGGAAAGAGACCCAGTACTTC
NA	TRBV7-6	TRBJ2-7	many	CASSPDRSYEQYF	TGTGCCAGCAGCCCTGACAGGTCCTACGAGCAGTACTTC
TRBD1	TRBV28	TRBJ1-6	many	CASSLGTDYSPLHF	TGTGCCAGCAGCCTCGGGACAGATTATTCACCCCTCCACTTT
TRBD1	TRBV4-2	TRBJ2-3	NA	CASSQGGQRHTDTQYF	TGTGCCAGCAGCCAAGGGGGACAGCGCCACACAGATACGCAGTATTTT
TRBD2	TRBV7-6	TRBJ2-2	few	CASSYQRGITGELFF	TGTGCCAGCAGCTACCAGCGGGGGATTACCGGGGAGCTGTTTTTT